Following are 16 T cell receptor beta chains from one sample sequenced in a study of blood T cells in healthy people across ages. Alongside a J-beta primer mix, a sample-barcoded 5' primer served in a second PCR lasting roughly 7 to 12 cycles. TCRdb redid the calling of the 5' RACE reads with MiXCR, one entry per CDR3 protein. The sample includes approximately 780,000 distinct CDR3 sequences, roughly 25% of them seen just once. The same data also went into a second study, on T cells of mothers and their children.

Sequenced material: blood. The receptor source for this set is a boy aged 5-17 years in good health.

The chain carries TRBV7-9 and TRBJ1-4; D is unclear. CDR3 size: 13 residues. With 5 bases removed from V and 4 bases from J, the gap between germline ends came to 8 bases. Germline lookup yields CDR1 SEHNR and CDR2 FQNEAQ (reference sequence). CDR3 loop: CASSRRINEKLFF. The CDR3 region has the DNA TGTGCCAGCAGCCGACGGATTAATGAAAAACTGTTTTTT. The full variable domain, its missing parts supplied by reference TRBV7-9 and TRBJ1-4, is DTGVSQNPRHKITKRGQNVTFRCDPISEHNRLYWYRQTLGQGPEFLTYFQNEAQLEKSRLLSDRFSAERPKGSFSTLEIQRTEQGDSAMYLCASSRRINEKLFFGSGTQLSVL.

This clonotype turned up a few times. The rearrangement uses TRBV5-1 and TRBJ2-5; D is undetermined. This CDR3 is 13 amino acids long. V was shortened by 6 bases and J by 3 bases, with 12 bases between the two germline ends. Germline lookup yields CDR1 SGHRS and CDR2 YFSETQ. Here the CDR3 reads CASTLVGEETQYF. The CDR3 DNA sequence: TGCGCCAGCACCCTGGTCGGAGAAGAGACCCAGTACTTC.

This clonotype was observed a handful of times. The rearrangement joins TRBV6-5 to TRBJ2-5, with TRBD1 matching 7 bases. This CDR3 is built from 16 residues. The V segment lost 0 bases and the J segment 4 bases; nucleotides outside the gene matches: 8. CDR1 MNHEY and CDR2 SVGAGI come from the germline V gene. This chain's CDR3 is CASSYSTSTGAETQYF. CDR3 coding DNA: TGTGCCAGCAGTTACTCGACCTCAACAGGGGCAGAGACCCAGTACTTC.

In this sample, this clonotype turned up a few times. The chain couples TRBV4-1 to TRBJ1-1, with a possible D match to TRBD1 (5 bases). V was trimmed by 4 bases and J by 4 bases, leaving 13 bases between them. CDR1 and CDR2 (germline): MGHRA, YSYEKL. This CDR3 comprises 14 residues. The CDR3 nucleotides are TGCGCCAGCAGCCCACTGCCCGGGGGCACTGAAGCTTTCTTT. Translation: CASSPLPGGTEAFF.

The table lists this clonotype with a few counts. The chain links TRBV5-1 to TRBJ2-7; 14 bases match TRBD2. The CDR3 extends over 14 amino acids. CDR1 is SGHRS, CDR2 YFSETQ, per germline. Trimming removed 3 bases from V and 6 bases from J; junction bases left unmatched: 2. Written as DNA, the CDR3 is TGCGCCAGCAGCTCGACTAGCGGGGGGGTCGAGCAGTACTTC. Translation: CASSSTSGGVEQYF. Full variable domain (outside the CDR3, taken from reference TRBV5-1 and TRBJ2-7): KAGVTQTPRYLIKTRGQQVTLSCSPISGHRSVSWYQQTPGQGLQFLFEYFSETQRNKGNFPGRFSGRQFSNSRSEMNVSTLELGDSALYLCASSSTSGGVEQYFGPGTRLTVT.

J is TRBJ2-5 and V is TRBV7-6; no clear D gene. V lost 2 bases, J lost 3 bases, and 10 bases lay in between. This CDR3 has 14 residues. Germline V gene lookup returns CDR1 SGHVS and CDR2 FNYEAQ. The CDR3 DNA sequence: TGTGCCAGCAGCTTAAGGTCCCAAGAAGAGACCCAGTACTTC. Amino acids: CASSLRSQEETQYF.

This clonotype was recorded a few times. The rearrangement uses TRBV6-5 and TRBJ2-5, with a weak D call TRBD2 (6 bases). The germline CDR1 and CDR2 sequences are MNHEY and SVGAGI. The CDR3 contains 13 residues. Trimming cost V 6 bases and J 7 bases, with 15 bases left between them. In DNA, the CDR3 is TGTGCCAGCAGGCCAGACTCCGGGGGGACCCAGTACTTC. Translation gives CASRPDSGGTQYF.

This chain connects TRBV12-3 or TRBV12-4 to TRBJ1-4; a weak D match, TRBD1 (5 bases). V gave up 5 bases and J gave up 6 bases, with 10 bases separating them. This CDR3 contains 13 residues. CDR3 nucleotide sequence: TGTGCCAGCAGTCGACAGCGTTATGAAAAACTGTTTTTT. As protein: CASSRQRYEKLFF.

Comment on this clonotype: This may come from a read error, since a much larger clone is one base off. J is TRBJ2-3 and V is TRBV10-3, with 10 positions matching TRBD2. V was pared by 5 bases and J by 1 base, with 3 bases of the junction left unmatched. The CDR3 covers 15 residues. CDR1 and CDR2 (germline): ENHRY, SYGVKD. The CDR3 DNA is TGTGCCATCAGTTCCGGGACTAGCGGCACAGATACGCAGTATTTT. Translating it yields CAISSGTSGTDTQYF.

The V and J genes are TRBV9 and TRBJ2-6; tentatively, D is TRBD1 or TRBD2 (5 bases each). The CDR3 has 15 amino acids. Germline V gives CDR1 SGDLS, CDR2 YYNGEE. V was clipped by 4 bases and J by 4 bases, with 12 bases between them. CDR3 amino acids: CASSPEGTGANVLTF. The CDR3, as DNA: TGTGCCAGCAGCCCCGAGGGGACCGGGGCCAACGTCCTGACTTTC. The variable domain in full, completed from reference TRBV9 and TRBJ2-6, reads DSGVTQTPKHLITATGQRVTLRCSPRSGDLSVYWYQQSLDQGLQFLIQYYNGEERAKGNILERFSAQQFPDLHSELNLSSLELGDSALYFCASSPEGTGANVLTFGAGSRLTVL.

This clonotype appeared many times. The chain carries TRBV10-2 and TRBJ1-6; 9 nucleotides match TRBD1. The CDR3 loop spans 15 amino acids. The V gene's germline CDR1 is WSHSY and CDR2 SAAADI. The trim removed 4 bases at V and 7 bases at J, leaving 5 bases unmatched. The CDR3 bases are TGCGCCAGCAGTGTGCTACAGGGGGCGAATTCACCCCTCCACTTT. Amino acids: CASSVLQGANSPLHF.

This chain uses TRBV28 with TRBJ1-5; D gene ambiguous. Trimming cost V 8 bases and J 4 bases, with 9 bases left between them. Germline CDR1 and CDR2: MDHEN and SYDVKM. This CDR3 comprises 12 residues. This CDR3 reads CASGRWNQPQHF. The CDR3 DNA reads TGTGCCAGCGGGCGGTGGAATCAGCCCCAGCATTTT.

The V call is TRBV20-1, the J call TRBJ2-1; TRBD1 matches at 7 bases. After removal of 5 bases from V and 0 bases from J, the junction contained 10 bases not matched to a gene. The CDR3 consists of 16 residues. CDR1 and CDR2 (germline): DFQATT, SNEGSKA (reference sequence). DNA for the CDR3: TGCAGTGCTCCGATACAGGGGCAGAGCTCCTACAATGAGCAGTTCTTC. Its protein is CSAPIQGQSSYNEQFF.

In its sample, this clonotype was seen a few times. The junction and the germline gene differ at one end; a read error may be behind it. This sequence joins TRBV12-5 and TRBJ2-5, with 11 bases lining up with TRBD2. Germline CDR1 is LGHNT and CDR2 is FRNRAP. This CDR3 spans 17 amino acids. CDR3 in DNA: TGTGCTAGTGCTTTGGCGGCTAGCGGGGGGAGCGGAGAGACCCAGTACTTC. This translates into CASALAASGGSGETQYF.

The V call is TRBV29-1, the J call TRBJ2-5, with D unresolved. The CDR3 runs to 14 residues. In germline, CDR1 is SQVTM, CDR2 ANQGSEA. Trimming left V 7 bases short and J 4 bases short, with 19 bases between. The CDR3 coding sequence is TGCAGCGCCGGGCCCCACTCTCGAATAGAGACCCAGTACTTC. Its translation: CSAGPHSRIETQYF.

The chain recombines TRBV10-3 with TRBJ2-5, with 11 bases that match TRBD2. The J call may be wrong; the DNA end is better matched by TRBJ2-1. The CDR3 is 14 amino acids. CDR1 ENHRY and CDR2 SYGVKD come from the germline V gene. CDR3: CAIRPGLADNEQFF. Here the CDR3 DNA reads TGTGCCATCAGACCGGGACTAGCGGACAATGAGCAGTTCTTC.